The 18 T cell receptor beta chains reported below all come from one sample, sequenced in a study of blood T cells in healthy people across ages. A second PCR of roughly 7 to 11 cycles used a sample-barcoded 5' primer and a J-beta primer mix. TCRdb fed the 5' RACE reads into MiXCR, producing one record per CDR3 protein. The table has 780,000 or so distinct CDR3 sequences, approximately 53% seen once. Sequencing was performed on blood. These receptors all stem from a man between 35 and 55 years old in good health.

The rearrangement joins TRBV27 to TRBJ2-2; no clear D gene. Between the trimmed V and J ends, which lost 4 bases and 1 base, there was a span of 10 bases. Per the germline V gene, CDR1 is MNHEY and CDR2 is SMNVEV (reference sequence). The CDR3 loop spans 15 amino acids. The CDR3 protein is CASSYLTENTGELFF. The CDR3 nucleotides read TGTGCCAGCAGTTACCTTACAGAGAACACCGGGGAGCTGTTTTTT.

The CDR3 DNA is TGTGCCAGCAGTTACCACCCCCTGTCGCGGGGGTACTCTGGGGCCAACGTCCTGACTTTC. It codes for CASSYHPLSRGYSGANVLTF. The V and J genes are TRBV6-2 or TRBV6-3 and TRBJ2-6; 7 nucleotides line up with TRBD2. The germline gives CDR1 MNHEY, CDR2 SVGEGT. This CDR3 is 20 amino acids long. J lost 0 bases, V lost 2 bases, and 13 bases had no gene match.

The rearrangement uses TRBV29-1 and TRBJ2-5; 11 nucleotides align to TRBD2. The DNA end favors TRBJ2-1, so the J call may be wrong. CDR3 size: 20 residues. Per the germline V gene, CDR1 is SQVTM and CDR2 is ANQGSEA. CDR3 amino acids: CSVGLPAAPKLAGVAETQFF. CDR3 coding DNA: TGCAGCGTAGGTCTGCCCGCAGCCCCAAAACTAGCGGGAGTGGCAGAGACCCAGTTCTTC.

This clonotype has just a few counts. The chain links TRBV4-3 to TRBJ2-7; possible D gene TRBD1, 6 bases. Germline V gene sequence: CDR1 LGHNA, CDR2 YSLEER. This CDR3 is built from 13 residues. V lost 1 base and J 7 bases, leaving 11 bases between the germline ends. In DNA form, the CDR3 reads TGCGCCAGCAGCCAAGGGACAGCCGGGGAGCAGTACTTC. Its translation: CASSQGTAGEQYF.

This clonotype has more than one count but fewer than ten. The V and J genes are TRBV20-1 and TRBJ1-2, with 9 bases aligning to TRBD1. This CDR3 spans 12 amino acids. Per the germline V gene, CDR1 is DFQATT and CDR2 is SNEGSKA (reference sequence). J lost 7 bases, V lost 3 bases, and 3 bases had no gene match. CDR3 loop: CSARGTGFGYTF. The DNA for the CDR3 is TGCAGTGCTAGGGGGACAGGGTTTGGCTACACCTTC.

The chain employs TRBV28 and TRBJ1-6; tentative D call: TRBD1 (6 bases). The CDR3 extends over 17 amino acids. V was shortened by 5 bases and J by 9 bases, with 23 bases between the two germline ends. Germline CDR1 MDHEN, CDR2 SYDVKM. CDR3 region: CASSLTLLTGSSSPLHF. CDR3 bases: TGTGCCAGCAGTCTAACCTTACTAACAGGGAGTAGTTCACCCCTCCACTTT.

The genes are TRBV7-2 and TRBJ1-5, with D uncertain. The CDR3 is 13 amino acids. Germline V gives CDR1 SGHTA, CDR2 FQGNSA. Trimming shortened V by 1 base and J by 7 bases, and 8 bases separated the two germline ends. The CDR3 sequence: CASSLGVTQPQHF. The DNA of the CDR3 is TGTGCCAGCAGCTTAGGGGTTACCCAGCCCCAGCATTTT.

The chain has TRBV20-1 and TRBJ1-5, with D perhaps matching TRBD1 (5 bases). Trimming stripped 1 base from V and 4 bases from J, with 14 bases between. The CDR3 spans 15 residues. Germline V lookup: CDR1 DFQATT, CDR2 SNEGSKA (reference sequence). The CDR3 sequence is CSARVGEGPNQPQHF. The CDR3 coding sequence is TGCAGTGCTAGAGTGGGCGAGGGACCGAATCAGCCCCAGCATTTT.

The genes are TRBV5-4 and TRBJ2-7, with 14 bases identical to TRBD2. The V and J ends lost 4 bases and 7 bases, in that order; junction bases with no gene match: 13. This CDR3 contains 17 residues. The V gene's germline CDR1 is SGHNT and CDR2 YYREEE (reference sequence). The CDR3: CASSGTGLAGVMNEQYF. The CDR3 coding sequence is TGTGCCAGCAGCGGGACGGGACTAGCGGGAGTTATGAATGAGCAGTACTTC.

The chain has TRBV7-3 and TRBJ2-1; the match to TRBD2 covers 7 bases. CDR3 length: 16 residues. The trim removed 5 bases at V and 0 bases at J, leaving 7 bases unmatched. Per germline, CDR1 SGHTA and CDR2 FQGTGA. CDR3 bases: TGTGCCAGCAGCGACCGGGGGGACTCCTCCTACAATGAGCAGTTCTTC. Its translation: CASSDRGDSSYNEQFF.

The chain employs TRBV11-2 and TRBJ2-3, with TRBD1 identical over 7 bases. There are 16 residues in the CDR3. From germline, CDR1 is SGHAT and CDR2 FQNNGV. V was pared by 3 bases and J by 2 bases, with 8 bases of the junction left unmatched. CDR3 amino acids: CASSFPGQTYTDTQYF. The CDR3 DNA reads as TGTGCCAGCAGCTTCCCGGGACAGACATACACAGATACGCAGTATTTT.

V is TRBV7-2 and J is TRBJ2-1; the D gene is possibly TRBD2 (6 bases). The V gene lost 2 bases and the J gene lost 3 bases, with 8 bases spanning the gap. Germline CDR1 SGHTA, CDR2 FQGNSA. CDR3 size: 14 residues. The CDR3 bases are TGTGCCAGCAGCTTACGGGGGAACTACAATGAGCAGTTCTTC. This encodes CASSLRGNYNEQFF.

V usage is TRBV27 and J usage is TRBJ1-3; 9 bases line up with TRBD1. Trimming took 5 bases from V and 8 from J; bases not matched to a gene: 7. Germline V CDR1 and CDR2: MNHEY, SMNVEV (reference sequence). CDR3 size: 14 residues. The CDR3 bases are TGTGCCAGCAGTGAAAGACAGGGGGGGGACACCATATATTTT. Translation gives CASSERQGGDTIYF.

The chain couples TRBV5-6 to TRBJ1-2; TRBD1 matches at 12 bases. This CDR3 has 14 amino acids. V gave up 4 bases and J gave up 9 bases; unmatched junction bases: 7. Germline assignment: CDR1 SGHDT and CDR2 YYEEEE. The CDR3 loop is CASSVTGTGGRYTF. As DNA, the CDR3 is TGTGCCAGCAGCGTGACCGGGACAGGGGGCCGCTACACCTTC.

The chain carries TRBV12-3 or TRBV12-4 and TRBJ1-5; 9 positions agree with TRBD1. V shed 6 bases and J 4 bases; nucleotides not matched to a gene: 4. There are 14 residues in the CDR3. The CDR3 DNA reads as TGTGCCAGCAGGCCGGGACAGGGAAATCAGCCCCAGCATTTT. Its translation: CASRPGQGNQPQHF.

The chain joins TRBV5-1 to TRBJ2-1; tentatively, D is TRBD2 (5 bases). This CDR3 spans 21 amino acids. Looked up from germline, CDR1 is SGHRS and CDR2 is YFSETQ. Deletions cut 0 bases from V and 7 bases from J, with 32 bases between. CDR3 sequence reads: CASSLGGGYAPRVAPFNEQFF. DNA of the CDR3: TGCGCCAGCAGCTTGGGAGGCGGGTATGCCCCTCGCGTTGCCCCTTTTAATGAGCAGTTCTTC.

This clonotype was picked up a small number of times. The chain recombines TRBV12-3 or TRBV12-4 with TRBJ2-7, with a possible D match to TRBD2 (6 bases). The CDR3 totals 15 residues. V lost 1 base and J 2 bases, leaving 12 bases between the germline ends. The CDR3 loop is CASSLVGGRAYEQYF. CDR3 in DNA: TGTGCCAGCAGTTTAGTGGGAGGTAGGGCCTACGAGCAGTACTTC.

CDR3 sequence reads: CATSDGGSRAETQYF. DNA of the CDR3: TGTGCCACCAGTGATGGAGGTTCCCGGGCAGAGACCCAGTACTTC. The J gene is TRBJ2-5, the V gene TRBV24-1, with a weak D call TRBD2 (5 bases). The ends were cut back, 3 bases at V and 4 bases at J, with 14 bases in the middle. CDR1 and CDR2 from the germline V gene are KGHDR and SFDVKD. The CDR3 loop spans 15 amino acids.